Presented here are 30 T cell receptor beta chains from one specimen sequenced in a study of shared clonotypes between healthy human individuals. TCRdb's copy holds only in-frame clones and misses some; the assay was immunoSEQ multiplex PCR. This table has roughly 1 million clones, around three quarters appearing once. The material sequenced was memory CD4+ T cells from PBMCs. The sample's subset: CD45RA-negative fraction. These receptor sequences come from a man aged 18 to 35 in good health. Some clones in this sample may be carry-over from other donors' samples.

The chain couples TRBV11-2 to TRBJ1-1, with 7 bases fitting TRBD1. Germline CDR1 reads SGHAT; CDR2 reads FQNNGV. J was trimmed by 6 bases and V by 5 bases; bases with no gene match: 6. The CDR3 covers 13 residues. CDR3 in DNA: TGTGCCAGCAGCCCTACTCAGGGGGCTGAAGCTTTCTTT. Protein sequence: CASSPTQGAEAFF.

The rearrangement joins TRBV6-1 to TRBJ1-1; TRBD1 matches at 7 bases. The CDR3 runs to 15 residues. Germline V CDR1 and CDR2: MNHNS, SASEGT. V trimming: 5 bases; J trimming: 0 bases; junction bases outside the gene matches: 6. The CDR3 region is CASSRDRNMNTEAFF. CDR3 coding DNA: TGTGCCAGCAGTCGGGACAGAAATATGAACACTGAAGCTTTCTTT.

This clone has only one observation. The chain carries TRBV2 and TRBJ2-7; 7 bases agree with TRBD2. Per germline, CDR1 SNHLY and CDR2 FYNNEI. The CDR3 is made up of 15 amino acids. With 3 bases clipped from V and 0 bases from J, the junction kept 5 bases outside the gene matches. The CDR3 protein is CASSDSASGSYEQYF. In nucleotides, the CDR3 is TGTGCCAGCAGTGATTCCGCTAGCGGCTCCTACGAGCAGTACTTC.

V and J are TRBV9 and TRBJ1-2; TRBD1 is a possible D gene (5 bases). Germline loops: CDR1 SGDLS, CDR2 YYNGEE. V was shortened by 0 bases and J by 2 bases, with 11 bases between the two germline ends. The CDR3 extends over 15 amino acids. The CDR3 nucleotides read TGTGCCAGCAGCGTAGGACTTGGGGGGAACTATGGCTACACCTTC. This encodes CASSVGLGGNYGYTF.

V is TRBV14 and J is TRBJ2-7; the match to TRBD1 covers 10 bases. Germline V lookup: CDR1 SGHDN, CDR2 FVKESK. V gave up 1 base and J gave up 2 bases; unmatched junction bases: 5. The CDR3 runs 16 residues. The CDR3 region has the DNA TGTGCCAGCAGCCAAGCCCCCGGGACAGGGGCCTACGAGCAGTACTTC. It yields the protein CASSQAPGTGAYEQYF.

The chain links TRBV4-2 to TRBJ2-4; TRBD1 matches at 9 bases. Germline loops: CDR1 LGHNA, CDR2 YNFKEQ. The V segment lost 2 bases and the J segment 6 bases; nucleotides outside the gene matches: 11. The CDR3 sequence is 17 residues long. The CDR3 here is CASSQSNRGRGGNIQYF. The CDR3 DNA sequence: TGTGCCAGCAGCCAATCCAACAGGGGGCGCGGTGGAAACATTCAGTACTTC.

The V and J genes are TRBV5-1 and TRBJ2-1; 9 nucleotides agree with TRBD1. V lost 3 bases to trimming and J lost 6 bases; unmatched junction nucleotides: 7. CDR3 size: 15 residues. CDR1 SGHRS and CDR2 YFSETQ come from the germline V gene. The CDR3 loop reads CASSSTGGFGNEQFF. In DNA form, the CDR3 reads TGCGCCAGCAGCTCGACAGGGGGTTTCGGCAATGAGCAGTTCTTC.

V is TRBV7-9 and J is TRBJ2-1, with TRBD1 as a possible D gene (6 bases). Trimming took off 1 base at V and 3 bases at J, with 10 bases between the two ends. The CDR3 consists of 15 residues. CDR1 and CDR2 (germline): SEHNR, FQNEAQ (reference sequence). In DNA, the CDR3 is TGTGCCAGCAGCTTAGAGGGGGTGTACTACAATGAGCAGTTCTTC. Amino acid sequence: CASSLEGVYYNEQFF.

This chain uses TRBV5-8 with TRBJ2-1; 8 nucleotides agree with TRBD1. With 3 bases clipped from V and 6 bases from J, the junction kept 23 bases outside the gene matches. The CDR3 totals 20 residues. In germline, CDR1 is SGHTS, CDR2 YDEGEE. The CDR3 reads CASSSWVTPQGAYTVNEQFF. The CDR3 region has the DNA TGTGCCAGCAGCTCTTGGGTTACCCCTCAGGGGGCCTATACGGTCAATGAGCAGTTCTTC.

V is TRBV5-6 and J is TRBJ1-1; D ambiguous. Germline CDR1 reads SGHDT; CDR2 reads YYEEEE. The CDR3 has 17 amino acids. Between the trimmed V and J ends, which lost 0 bases and 3 bases, there was a span of 18 bases. The CDR3 loop reads CASSLAVTAPRDTEAFF. The DNA of the CDR3 is TGTGCCAGCAGCTTGGCCGTAACCGCCCCCCGAGACACTGAAGCTTTCTTT. The full variable domain, completed using reference TRBV5-6 and TRBJ1-1, is DAGVTQSPTHLIKTRGQQVTLRCSPKSGHDTVSWYQQALGQGPQFIFQYYEEEERQRGNFPDRFSGHQFPNYSSELNVNALLLGDSALYLCASSLAVTAPRDTEAFFGQGTRLTVV.

The CDR3 loop is CASSSLGGTEAFF. The CDR3 DNA is TGTGCCAGCAGCTCACTTGGGGGCACTGAAGCTTTCTTT. V and J are TRBV7-6 and TRBJ1-1, with D maybe TRBD1 (5 bases). V lost 4 bases and J lost 4, with 10 bases in between. The CDR3 covers 13 residues. CDR1 and CDR2 (germline): SGHVS, FNYEAQ.

J is TRBJ1-1 and V is TRBV28; D might be TRBD1 (5 bases). Trimming removed 2 bases at V and 9 bases at J, with 13 bases between. Per the germline V gene, CDR1 is MDHEN and CDR2 is SYDVKM. The CDR3 contains 13 residues. The CDR3 spells CASSLLASGQAFF. The CDR3 coding sequence is TGTGCCAGCAGTTTACTCGCCTCGGGGCAAGCTTTCTTT.

As to this clone: Other DNA sequences from this sample encode an identical CDR3 as well. This sequence joins TRBV7-2 and TRBJ2-5; D may be TRBD1 (5 bases). This CDR3 is 12 amino acids long. In germline, CDR1 is SGHTA, CDR2 FQGNSA. V lost 3 bases and J 5 bases, leaving 7 bases between the germline ends. DNA of the CDR3: TGTGCCAGCAGCTTGGGGCTGGAGACCCAGTACTTC. This translates into CASSLGLETQYF.

The chain carries TRBV6-1 and TRBJ1-1; TRBD1 is a possible D gene (6 bases). The CDR3 consists of 14 residues. Germline V gene sequence: CDR1 MNHNS, CDR2 SASEGT. Trimming cost V 2 bases and J 8 bases, with 15 bases left between them. Here the CDR3 reads CASSERGDLEEAFF. CDR3 bases: TGTGCCAGCAGTGAAAGGGGGGACCTGGAAGAAGCTTTCTTT.

This clone has just a few counts. V gene TRBV7-3 combines with J gene TRBJ2-1; the D call may be TRBD1 or TRBD2 (5 bases each). This CDR3 has 14 residues. CDR1 and CDR2 (germline): SGHTA, FQGTGA. Trimming removed 3 bases at V and 8 bases at J, with 14 bases between. The CDR3 here is CASSFNGAGDEQFF. CDR3 nucleotides: TGTGCCAGCAGCTTCAATGGGGCCGGGGATGAGCAGTTCTTC.

The chain links TRBV4-1 to TRBJ2-1; D call uncertain. The CDR3 runs 13 residues. With 8 bases removed from V and 6 bases from J, the gap between germline ends came to 14 bases. Germline V gives CDR1 MGHRA, CDR2 YSYEKL. The CDR3 reads CASGLSQPNEQFF. CDR3 DNA sequence: TGCGCCAGCGGTCTGTCCCAGCCCAATGAGCAGTTCTTC.

In its sample, this clone was seen once. The rearrangement uses TRBV9 and TRBJ2-3; 10 positions match TRBD2. V gave up 6 bases and J gave up 4 bases; unmatched junction bases: 8. This CDR3 is built from 15 residues. Germline CDR1 and CDR2: SGDLS and YYNGEE. DNA for the CDR3: TGTGCCAGCAACCCTAGCGGGAGAGGTCCAGATACGCAGTATTTT. Its translation: CASNPSGRGPDTQYF.

The J gene is TRBJ1-3, the V gene TRBV28; 10 bases fit TRBD1. The germline gives CDR1 MDHEN, CDR2 SYDVKM. This CDR3 is 16 amino acids long. Trimming at V came to 8 bases and at J to 3 bases, leaving 10 bases not matched to a gene. In nucleotides, the CDR3 is TGTGCCAGCGGACTCCGACAGGGGGCGGGTGGAAACACCATATATTTT. This sequence encodes CASGLRQGAGGNTIYF.

The rearrangement links TRBV15 to TRBJ2-2; perhaps TRBD2 as D (5 bases). CDR3 size: 18 residues. Trimming took off 3 bases at V and 0 bases at J, with 17 bases between the two ends. Germline V gives CDR1 LNHNV, CDR2 YYDKDF (reference sequence). The CDR3 protein is CATSSDAGSYANTGELFF. In DNA form, the CDR3 reads TGTGCCACCAGCAGCGACGCGGGCAGTTACGCGAACACCGGGGAGCTGTTTTTT.

V and J are TRBV11-2 and TRBJ2-3; perhaps TRBD2 as D (6 bases). The CDR3 is made up of 16 amino acids. CDR1 and CDR2 (germline): SGHAT, FQNNGV. The V gene lost 2 bases and the J gene lost 4 bases, with 16 bases spanning the gap. The CDR3 loop is CASSLLSPTSADTQYF. CDR3 nucleotides: TGTGCCAGCAGCTTATTGTCCCCGACTAGTGCAGATACGCAGTATTTT.

This sequence joins TRBV28 and TRBJ2-5; D not certain. Deletions cut 2 bases from V and 3 bases from J, with 7 bases between. Germline lookup yields CDR1 MDHEN and CDR2 SYDVKM. The CDR3 runs 13 residues. The CDR3 loop reads CASSLSTEETQYF. The CDR3 DNA follows: TGTGCCAGCAGTTTAAGTACGGAAGAGACCCAGTACTTC.

Of note for this clone: The sample has other DNA sequences that encode this CDR3 too. This chain links TRBV7-3 with TRBJ2-1; D might be TRBD2 (6 bases). The CDR3 length is 13 residues. V was cut by 4 bases and J by 6 bases, with 10 bases left in between. Germline CDR1 is SGHTA and CDR2 is FQGTGA. CDR3 amino acids: CASSSTSVNEQFF. The CDR3 DNA sequence: TGTGCCAGCAGCTCGACTAGTGTCAATGAGCAGTTCTTC.

The chain has TRBV6-4 and TRBJ2-3; tentative D call: TRBD2 (6 bases). The V end lost 3 bases, the J end lost 0 bases, and 10 bases lay between the germline ends. Germline V gene sequence: CDR1 MRHNA, CDR2 SNTAGT. This CDR3 is 15 amino acids long. The CDR3 is CASSELSGSTDTQYF. DNA of the CDR3: TGTGCCAGCAGTGAGCTCAGCGGGAGCACAGATACGCAGTATTTT.

A few counts support this clone. This chain links TRBV7-8 with TRBJ1-4; 7 bases fit TRBD1. The CDR3 extends over 14 amino acids. The ends lost 5 bases at V and 3 bases at J; junction bases unmatched: 3. Germline V gene sequence: CDR1 SGHVS, CDR2 FQNEAQ. CDR3 in amino acids: CASSPGQPNEKLFF. The CDR3 nucleotides are TGTGCCAGCAGCCCGGGACAGCCTAATGAAAAACTGTTTTTT. Full variable domain (remainder filled in from reference TRBV7-8 and TRBJ1-4): GAGVSQSPRYKVAKRGQDVALRCDPISGHVSLFWYQQALGQGPEFLTYFQNEAQLDKSGLPSDRFFAERPEGSVSTLKIQRTQQEDSAVYLCASSPGQPNEKLFFGSGTQLSVL.

This clone was observed once. This sequence joins TRBV27 and TRBJ2-2, with D possibly being TRBD2 (6 bases). The CDR3 is 16 amino acids. Looked up from germline, CDR1 is MNHEY and CDR2 is SMNVEV (reference sequence). Trimming cost V 0 bases and J 6 bases, with 14 bases left between them. CDR3 coding DNA: TGTGCCAGCAGTTTATCGGCGGGGATGTATGCCGGGGAGCTGTTTTTT. Protein product: CASSLSAGMYAGELFF.

This clone was seen a few times. V usage is TRBV7-9 and J usage is TRBJ2-7; 11 nucleotides align to TRBD1. Germline V gene data show CDR1 as SEHNR and CDR2 as FQNEAQ (reference sequence). V was clipped by 0 bases and J by 1 base; unmatched bases: 11. The CDR3 consists of 19 residues. In DNA form, the CDR3 reads TGTGCCAGCAGCTTAGCTTTGGACAGGGGGCGTTCTGGGTCCTACGAGCAGTACTTC. Translation gives CASSLALDRGRSGSYEQYF.

This chain links TRBV7-8 with TRBJ2-1; 7 nucleotides line up with TRBD1. The germline gives CDR1 SGHVS, CDR2 FQNEAQ. The junction had 7 bases not matched to a gene; V was cut back by 5 bases and J by 0 bases. The CDR3 loop spans 16 amino acids. The CDR3 spells CASSEQQGSSYNEQFF. Here the CDR3 DNA reads TGTGCCAGCAGCGAGCAACAGGGGAGCTCCTACAATGAGCAGTTCTTC.

The genes are TRBV7-3 and TRBJ2-7, with 10 bases aligning to TRBD1. The J segment lost 6 bases and the V segment lost 5 bases, leaving 7 bases of the junction unmatched. The CDR3 is made up of 14 amino acids. CDR1 SGHTA and CDR2 FQGTGA come from the germline V gene. The CDR3 here is CASSPDRGSGEQYF. The DNA for the CDR3 is TGTGCCAGCAGCCCGGACAGGGGGTCGGGCGAGCAGTACTTC.

At least ten counts were recorded for this clone. J is TRBJ1-5 and V is TRBV30, with TRBD1 matching 7 bases. V shed 2 bases, J shed 4 bases, and the junction held 5 bases outside the gene matches. Germline lookup yields CDR1 GTSNPN and CDR2 SVGIG (reference sequence). This CDR3 spans 14 amino acids. The CDR3 DNA follows: TGTGCCTGGAGTCCAGGGGGAAGGAATCAGCCCCAGCATTTT. Translated: CAWSPGGRNQPQHF.

This clone has ten or more counts. The chain is built from TRBV6-5 and TRBJ1-1; D remains ambiguous. The germline V and J ends were trimmed by 8 bases and 6 bases, with 16 bases remaining between them. From germline, CDR1 is MNHEY and CDR2 SVGAGI. The CDR3 spans 13 residues. The CDR3 nucleotides read TGTGCCAGCTCCTATGGTTTTTCCGCTGAAGCTTTCTTT. It is translated as CASSYGFSAEAFF.